Below, 20 T cell receptor beta chains from the same sample are listed, as sequenced in a study of shared clonotypes between healthy human individuals. Profiled with immunoSEQ multiplex PCR; TCRdb holds only in-frame clones, not every one. This table holds around 2.1 million clones, 85% to 95% found once. The naive CD8 population came from CD45RO-negative cells selected for CCR7, without terminally differentiated effector memory CD45RA+ cells. Sequencing input: naive CD8+ T cells from PBMCs. The source of these receptors is a man between 18 and 29 years old in good health. Some clones in this sample may be carry-over from other donors' samples.

The chain links TRBV29-1 to TRBJ1-2; D call uncertain. This CDR3 comprises 15 residues. V lost 3 bases, J lost 4 bases, and 18 bases lay in between. Germline V gene data show CDR1 as SQVTM and CDR2 as ANQGSEA. The CDR3 reads CSVDGGSYYSYGYTF. The DNA of the CDR3 is TGCAGCGTTGATGGCGGAAGCTACTATTCCTATGGCTACACCTTC.

V and J are TRBV29-1 and TRBJ2-5, with 9 bases that match TRBD2. The CDR3 totals 18 residues. In germline, CDR1 is SQVTM, CDR2 ANQGSEA. Germline trimming cut 2 bases from V and 4 bases from J; bases unmatched to any gene: 17. The CDR3 region has the DNA TGCAGCGTTGAATCTTCTTGGCTAGCGGGAATCGGGACAGAGACCCAGTACTTC. Translating gives CSVESSWLAGIGTETQYF.

J is TRBJ1-4 and V is TRBV18, with a weak D call TRBD1 (5 bases). Trimming left V 3 bases short and J 2 bases short, with 19 bases between. The V gene's germline CDR1 is KGHSH and CDR2 LQKENI. The CDR3 has 18 amino acids. The CDR3 loop is CASSPKETARATNEKLFF. The DNA for the CDR3 is TGTGCCAGCTCACCTAAGGAGACAGCTCGGGCCACTAATGAAAAACTGTTTTTT.

The V call is TRBV10-2, the J call TRBJ1-5; D gene unclear. Trimming pared 4 bases from V and 0 bases from J, leaving 7 bases between. The germline V gene encodes CDR1 WSHSY and CDR2 SAAADI. This CDR3 is built from 14 residues. CDR3 sequence: CASSGSYSNQPQHF. Written as DNA, the CDR3 is TGCGCCAGCAGTGGGAGTTATAGCAATCAGCCCCAGCATTTT.

The chain couples TRBV19 to TRBJ1-1; no reliable D call. The V end lost 3 bases, the J end lost 0 bases, and 5 bases lay between the germline ends. CDR1 and CDR2 (germline): LNHDA, SQIVND (reference sequence). This CDR3 is 13 amino acids long. CDR3 protein: CASSIYMNTEAFF. CDR3 bases: TGTGCCAGTAGTATTTACATGAACACTGAAGCTTTCTTT.

This clone was detected once. The rearrangement uses TRBV7-9 and TRBJ1-2, with D uncertain. Per the germline V gene, CDR1 is SEHNR and CDR2 is FQNEAQ (reference sequence). The CDR3 covers 13 residues. The V end was cut by 5 bases, the J end by 4 bases, with 11 bases between. The CDR3 nucleotides read TGTGCCAGCAGCGCCGAGCCAGGCTATGGCTACACCTTC. Its translation: CASSAEPGYGYTF.

The chain combines TRBV6-1 with TRBJ2-7, with TRBD1 identical over 11 bases. Germline assignment: CDR1 MNHNS and CDR2 SASEGT. This CDR3 contains 14 residues. Germline trimming cut 2 bases from V and 6 bases from J; bases unmatched to any gene: 3. The CDR3 here is CASSETGTGGEQYF. As DNA, the CDR3 is TGTGCCAGCAGTGAAACCGGGACAGGGGGCGAGCAGTACTTC.

The J gene is TRBJ2-5, the V gene TRBV29-1; D is unclear. Germline-derived CDR1 and CDR2 are SQVTM and ANQGSEA. The CDR3 is made up of 14 amino acids. V was clipped by 0 bases and J by 0 bases, with 8 bases between them. The CDR3: CSVEDRRYQETQYF. Here the CDR3 DNA reads TGCAGCGTTGAAGATCGGCGGTACCAAGAGACCCAGTACTTC.

The rearrangement uses TRBV27 and TRBJ1-1, with D perhaps TRBD1 (6 bases). The V gene lost 6 bases and the J gene lost 5 bases, with 10 bases spanning the gap. There are 12 residues in the CDR3. The germline V gene has CDR1 MNHEY and CDR2 SMNVEV (reference sequence). The CDR3 DNA follows: TGTGCCAGCAGGGGGGCAGGGACTGAAGCTTTCTTT. Protein: CASRGAGTEAFF.

On this clone: A junction boundary mismatches the germline segment, possibly from a read error. The J gene is TRBJ2-7, the V gene TRBV5-6; D possibly corresponds to TRBD2 (5 bases). The germline V gene has CDR1 SGHDT and CDR2 YYEEEE. CDR3 length: 13 amino acids. The CDR3 DNA is TGTGCCAGCAGCTTAAGGGATTTTTTTGAGAGGGACTTC. This sequence encodes CASSLRDFFERDF. The whole variable domain, remainder taken from reference TRBV5-6 and TRBJ2-7, is DAGVTQSPTHLIKTRGQQVTLRCSPKSGHDTVSWYQQALGQGPQFIFQYYEEEERQRGNFPDRFSGHQFPNYSSELNVNALLLGDSALYLCASSLRDFFERDFGPGTRLTVT.

The chain couples TRBV27 to TRBJ2-7, with D possibly being TRBD1 or TRBD2 (5 bases each). The ends were cut back, 6 bases at V and 4 bases at J, with 16 bases in the middle. The CDR3 totals 14 residues. Germline V gives CDR1 MNHEY, CDR2 SMNVEV (reference sequence). CDR3: CASRLGDAEYEQYF. DNA of the CDR3: TGTGCCAGCAGACTGGGGGACGCGGAGTACGAGCAGTACTTC.

The rearrangement links TRBV14 to TRBJ1-2; tentatively, D is TRBD1 (6 bases). Germline-derived CDR1 and CDR2 are SGHDN and FVKESK. The CDR3 loop spans 14 amino acids. Trimming pared 5 bases from V and 8 bases from J, leaving 18 bases between. The chain's CDR3 is CASSFQRGPGGYTF. DNA of the CDR3: TGTGCCAGCAGCTTTCAGCGGGGGCCGGGAGGCTACACCTTC.

The J gene is TRBJ2-7, the V gene TRBV7-9; 8 nucleotides align to TRBD2. Germline trimming cut 0 bases from V and 4 bases from J; bases unmatched to any gene: 5. The germline V gene has CDR1 SEHNR and CDR2 FQNEAQ (reference sequence). CDR3 length equals 15 residues. In nucleotides, the CDR3 is TGTGCCAGCAGCTTAGCGCTATTAGCGGGGTACGAGCAGTACTTC. This gives the protein CASSLALLAGYEQYF.

The CDR3 DNA is TGTGCCATCAGTGAGCCCGGAGGGGCCAACGTCCTGACTTTC. Translating it yields CAISEPGGANVLTF. This chain joins TRBV10-3 and TRBJ2-6; D gene unclear. Trimming shortened V by 2 bases and J by 4 bases, and 6 bases separated the two germline ends. Germline V lookup: CDR1 ENHRY, CDR2 SYGVKD. The CDR3 length is 14 residues.

The chain recombines TRBV25-1 with TRBJ2-5, with 9 bases lining up with TRBD2. The CDR3 has 17 amino acids. The ends lost 2 bases at V and 5 bases at J; junction bases unmatched: 12. CDR1 and CDR2 (germline): MGHDK, SYGVNS. CDR3 sequence reads: CASSEPPASGVFETQYF. CDR3 nucleotide sequence: TGTGCCAGCAGTGAACCACCGGCTAGCGGGGTCTTTGAGACCCAGTACTTC.

This chain joins TRBV15 and TRBJ2-2; 12 nucleotides agree with TRBD2. The CDR3 contains 16 residues. CDR1 LNHNV and CDR2 YYDKDF come from the germline V gene (reference sequence). V shed 8 bases and J 5 bases; nucleotides not matched to a gene: 9. The chain's CDR3 is CATRLAGAVWTGELFF. The CDR3, as DNA: TGTGCCACCCGACTAGCGGGAGCGGTATGGACCGGGGAGCTGTTTTTT.

The chain combines TRBV6-5 with TRBJ1-5; TRBD1 is a possible D gene (5 bases). CDR3 length: 16 amino acids. Looked up from germline, CDR1 is MNHEY and CDR2 is SVGAGI. Between the trimmed V and J ends, which lost 0 bases and 0 bases, there was a span of 9 bases. The CDR3 nucleotides are TGTGCCAGCAGTTACTCGTTAGGGGATAGCAATCAGCCCCAGCATTTT. As protein: CASSYSLGDSNQPQHF.

This chain joins TRBV4-1 and TRBJ1-1, with a possible D match to TRBD1 (5 bases). Trimming shortened V by 1 base and J by 3 bases, and 15 bases separated the two germline ends. Germline V gene sequence: CDR1 MGHRA, CDR2 YSYEKL. CDR3 size: 16 residues. In nucleotides, the CDR3 is TGCGCCAGCAGCCAAGCGATCACATGGGGGGACACTGAAGCTTTCTTT. This translates into CASSQAITWGDTEAFF.

On this clone itself: The same CDR3 is also encoded by other DNA sequences in this sample. The chain carries TRBV27 and TRBJ1-1; a weak D match, TRBD1 (6 bases). V was clipped by 3 bases and J by 4 bases, with 9 bases between them. Germline V gives CDR1 MNHEY, CDR2 SMNVEV (reference sequence). This CDR3 comprises 13 residues. CDR3 bases: TGTGCCAGCAGTTTCCAGGGGAGCACTGAAGCTTTCTTT. This sequence encodes CASSFQGSTEAFF.

This clone was counted a single time. The genes are TRBV6-4 and TRBJ2-6; D unresolved. The length of the CDR3 is 15 residues. The V and J ends lost 6 bases and 0 bases respectively, with 9 bases between them. The germline V gene encodes CDR1 MRHNA and CDR2 SNTAGT. Written as DNA, the CDR3 is TGTGCCAGCAGCGAAGACGACTCTGGGGCCAACGTCCTGACTTTC. It specifies CASSEDDSGANVLTF.